A selection of T cell receptor beta chains follows, all from one sample in a study of PD-1 blockade in classical Hodgkin lymphoma. Assay used: immunoSEQ multiplex PCR; TCRdb lists only in-frame clones, some missing. Of 20,000 or so clones in the sample, around 67% were seen once. The sample here was peripheral blood mononuclear cells (PBMCs), taken before the second cycle of nivolumab. Receptors originate from a human donor with classical Hodgkin lymphoma. Each CDR3 is given without its conserved first and last residue. The order of the fields is CDR3 length, V gene, CDR3 protein.

13 | TRBV7-9 | ASSLGNAPNEKLF
12 | TRBV6-9 | ASSYEGDTGELF
15 | TRBV28 | ASSTEQTGTYTGELF
14 | TRBV27 | ASSTGMQARTYEQY
12 | TRBV9 | ASSVDYGVTEAF
13 | TRBV13 | ASSIRDRGFATQY
13 | TRBV7-2 | ASSPGTSGRGEQY
13 | TRBV13 | ASSVLAGGADTQY
9 | TRBV29-1 | SVDQTDTQY
14 | TRBV2 | ASSPRGASSYNEQF
11 | TRBV10-2 | ASRGPGADTQY
13 | TRBV15 | ATSGRDRGDYGYT
10 | TRBV10-3 | AISGEGYGYT
14 | TRBV5-6 | ASSLKREGMAYGYT
11 | TRBV29-1 | SVGTSGSNEQF
12 | TRBV7-9 | ASSSRTSGETQY
13 | TRBV4-2 | ASSQATGANYGYT
11 | TRBV18 | ASSPQGTGELF
15 | TRBV9 | ASSVGFRTSGPGELF
13 | TRBV27 | ASSPRTGRAETQY
14 | TRBV7-9 | ASSSIRDKKAGELF
11 | TRBV6-1 | ASSRGAPGGYT
11 | TRBV6-1 | ANAQGDNYEQY
13 | TRBV6-5 | ASSGGSSSGNTIY
18 | TRBV4-1 | ASSQQGLAGAKSSYNEQF
12 | TRBV5-4 | ASSFREGNNEQF
13 | TRBV15 | ATSPVREGAQPQH
12 | TRBV5-1 | ASSLEGRSYGYT
13 | TRBV27 | ASAAGGAHGNTIY
14 | TRBV4-2 | ASSQDLKYSNQPQH
14 | TRBV5-5 | ASSGQQLANTGELF
11 | TRBV30 | AWSVGQGYEQY
12 | TRBV5-1 | ASSPPQNTGELF
13 | TRBV5-1 | ASSAGQGSNEKLF
17 | TRBV11-2 | ASSLVGISGRAGADTQY
11 | TRBV6-5 | AIRGRGRYGYT
12 | TRBV10-2 | ASLGQSGANVLT
12 | TRBV6-1 | ASKGGTGPYEQY
15 | TRBV4-2 | ASSQEGRGGSNQPQH
14 | TRBV5-8 | ASSLIQGAYYNEQF
12 | TRBV19 | ASSSTRGSYGYT
10 | TRBV7-9 | ASSFRRLTQY
14 | TRBV5-1 | ASSTGPPEMGGELF
15 | TRBV29-1 | SVPRRTGTSGRNEQF
13 | TRBV13 | ASSLEGESSYEQY
12 | TRBV6-1 | ASSFGGSNQPQH
8 | TRBV25-1 | ASSGYEQY
14 | TRBV19 | ASSIDSSSRLSEQF
10 | TRBV6-1 | ASSGDSYEQY
13 | TRBV5-1 | ASSSGLAVRDTQY
13 | TRBV5-1 | ASSFGGRSLDEQF
10 | TRBV7-7 | ASSGDSHEQF
10 | TRBV7-9 | ASSEGHYEQY
12 | TRBV25-1 | ASSASGPRVAQH
9 | TRBV9 | ASSVGDDQF
11 | TRBV7-9 | ASMGTDGQKLF
9 | TRBV2 | ASSLVGEQF
14 | TRBV6-5 | ASSYDSGGPRNEQY
13 | TRBV5-6 | ASSLAILPYSPLH